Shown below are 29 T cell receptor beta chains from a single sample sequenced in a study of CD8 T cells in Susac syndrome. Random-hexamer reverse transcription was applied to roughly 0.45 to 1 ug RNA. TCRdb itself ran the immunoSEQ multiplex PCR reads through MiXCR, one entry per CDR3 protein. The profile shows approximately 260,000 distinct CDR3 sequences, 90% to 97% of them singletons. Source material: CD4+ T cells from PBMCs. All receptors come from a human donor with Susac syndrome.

The CDR3 DNA reads as TGTGCCAGCACACACTCTGGGGCCAACGTCCTGACTTTC. Its translation: CASTHSGANVLTF. This chain links TRBV27 with TRBJ2-6, with D uncertain. This CDR3 is built from 13 residues. V lost 7 bases and J 0 bases, leaving 4 bases between the germline ends. CDR1 is MNHEY, CDR2 SMNVEV, per germline (reference sequence).

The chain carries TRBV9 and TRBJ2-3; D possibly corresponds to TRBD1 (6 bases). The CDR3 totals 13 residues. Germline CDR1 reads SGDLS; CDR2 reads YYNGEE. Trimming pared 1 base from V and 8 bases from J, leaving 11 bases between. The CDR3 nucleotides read TGTGCCAGCAGCGTAAGGTCAGGGGTTACGCAGTATTTT. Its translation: CASSVRSGVTQYF.

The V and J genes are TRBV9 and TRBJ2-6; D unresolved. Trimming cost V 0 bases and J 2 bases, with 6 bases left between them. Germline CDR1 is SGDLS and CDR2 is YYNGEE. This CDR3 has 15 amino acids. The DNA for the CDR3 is TGTGCCAGCAGCGTAGCTTCCCCTGGGGCCAACGTCCTGACTTTC. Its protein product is CASSVASPGANVLTF.

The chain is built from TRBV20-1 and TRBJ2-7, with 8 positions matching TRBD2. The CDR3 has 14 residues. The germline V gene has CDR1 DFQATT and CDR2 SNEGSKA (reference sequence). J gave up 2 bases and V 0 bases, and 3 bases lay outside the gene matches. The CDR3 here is CSARDGTRPYEQYF. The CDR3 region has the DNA TGCAGTGCTAGAGACGGGACTAGGCCCTACGAGCAGTACTTC.

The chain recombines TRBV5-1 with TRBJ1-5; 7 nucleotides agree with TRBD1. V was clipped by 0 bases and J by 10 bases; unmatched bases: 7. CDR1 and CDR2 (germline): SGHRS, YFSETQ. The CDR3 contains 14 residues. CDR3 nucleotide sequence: TGCGCCAGCAGCTTGGGACAGGGAGAGGCTCCCCAGCATTTT. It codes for CASSLGQGEAPQHF.

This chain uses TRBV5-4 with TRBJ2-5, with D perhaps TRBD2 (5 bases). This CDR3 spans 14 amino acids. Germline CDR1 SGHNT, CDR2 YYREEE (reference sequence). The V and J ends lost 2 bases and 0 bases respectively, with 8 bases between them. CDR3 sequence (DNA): TGTGCCAGCAGCTTAAGGACTTACCAAGAGACCCAGTACTTC. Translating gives CASSLRTYQETQYF.

CDR3 nucleotide sequence: TGCGCCAGCAGCTTGGGCGACCGGGGCTTCATCTACGAGCAGTACTTC. As protein: CASSLGDRGFIYEQYF. V is TRBV5-1 and J is TRBJ2-7; D possibly matches TRBD1 or TRBD2 (5 bases each). Germline CDR1 SGHRS, CDR2 YFSETQ. This CDR3 comprises 16 residues. Trimming pared 0 bases from V and 3 bases from J, leaving 16 bases between.

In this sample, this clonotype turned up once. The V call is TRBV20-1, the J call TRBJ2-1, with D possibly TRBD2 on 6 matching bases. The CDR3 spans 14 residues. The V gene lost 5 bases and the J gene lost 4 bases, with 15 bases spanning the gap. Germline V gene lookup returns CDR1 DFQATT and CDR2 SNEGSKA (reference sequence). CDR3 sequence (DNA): TGCAGTGCTCACCTCCCGGGGGTGTACAATGAGCAGTTCTTC. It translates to CSAHLPGVYNEQFF.

CDR3 DNA: TGTGCCAGCAGCCGCCCAGGAATTAATCAAGAGACCCAGTACTTC. Translation: CASSRPGINQETQYF. The rearrangement joins TRBV7-2 to TRBJ2-5; no clear D gene. This CDR3 region has 15 residues. V was trimmed by 5 bases and J by 2 bases, leaving 15 bases between them. CDR1 SGHTA and CDR2 FQGNSA come from the germline V gene.

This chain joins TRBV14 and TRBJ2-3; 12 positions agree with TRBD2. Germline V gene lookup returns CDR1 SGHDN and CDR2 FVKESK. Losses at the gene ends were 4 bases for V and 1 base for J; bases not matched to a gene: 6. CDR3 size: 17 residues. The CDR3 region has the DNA TGTGCCAGCAGCCGACTAGCGGGAGTCGTCGGCACAGATACGCAGTATTTT. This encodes CASSRLAGVVGTDTQYF.

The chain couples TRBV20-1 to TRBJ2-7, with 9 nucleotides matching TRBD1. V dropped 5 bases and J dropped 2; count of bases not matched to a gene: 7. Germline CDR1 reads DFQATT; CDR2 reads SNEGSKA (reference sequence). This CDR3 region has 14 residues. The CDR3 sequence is CSACRDRAPYEQYF. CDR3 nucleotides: TGCAGTGCTTGTAGGGACAGGGCACCCTACGAGCAGTACTTC.

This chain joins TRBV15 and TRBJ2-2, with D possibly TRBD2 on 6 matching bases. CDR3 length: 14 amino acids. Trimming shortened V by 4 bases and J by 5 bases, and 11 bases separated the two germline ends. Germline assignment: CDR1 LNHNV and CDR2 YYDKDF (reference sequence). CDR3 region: CATSTLGGTGELFF. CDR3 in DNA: TGTGCCACCAGCACGCTTGGGGGGACCGGGGAGCTGTTTTTT.

CDR3 DNA: TGTGCCAGCACTCCCGGACAGGTGGGCTATGGCTACACCTTC. The encoded protein is CASTPGQVGYGYTF. The genes are TRBV6-5 and TRBJ1-2; 7 bases map to TRBD1. The CDR3 contains 14 residues. V shed 7 bases and J 4 bases; nucleotides not matched to a gene: 9. Germline CDR1 reads MNHEY; CDR2 reads SVGAGI.

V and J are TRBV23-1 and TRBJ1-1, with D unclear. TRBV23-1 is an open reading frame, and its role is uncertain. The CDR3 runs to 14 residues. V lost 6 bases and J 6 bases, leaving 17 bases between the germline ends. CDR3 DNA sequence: TGCGCCAGCAGCCATTCCCACCCAATTTCTGAAGCTTTCTTT. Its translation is CASSHSHPISEAFF.

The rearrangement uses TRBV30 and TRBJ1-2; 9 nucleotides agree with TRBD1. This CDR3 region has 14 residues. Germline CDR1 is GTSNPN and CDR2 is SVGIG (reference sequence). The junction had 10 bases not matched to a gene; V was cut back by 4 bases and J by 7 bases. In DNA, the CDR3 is TGTGCCTGGATCCCCCACAGGGGGCTGGGTGGCTACACCTTC. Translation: CAWIPHRGLGGYTF. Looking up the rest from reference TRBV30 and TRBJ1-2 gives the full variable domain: SQTIHQWPATLVQPVGSPLSLECTVEGTSNPNLYWYRQAAGRGLQLLFYSVGIGQISSEVPQNLSASRPQDRQFILSSKKLLLSDSGFYLCAWIPHRGLGGYTFGSGTRLTVV.

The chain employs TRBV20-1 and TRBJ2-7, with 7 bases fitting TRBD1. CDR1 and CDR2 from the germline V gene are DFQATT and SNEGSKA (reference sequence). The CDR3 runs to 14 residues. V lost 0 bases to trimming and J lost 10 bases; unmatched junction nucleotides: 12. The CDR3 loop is CSARDGGSGGDQYF. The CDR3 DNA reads TGCAGTGCTAGAGATGGGGGTTCAGGGGGTGATCAGTACTTC.

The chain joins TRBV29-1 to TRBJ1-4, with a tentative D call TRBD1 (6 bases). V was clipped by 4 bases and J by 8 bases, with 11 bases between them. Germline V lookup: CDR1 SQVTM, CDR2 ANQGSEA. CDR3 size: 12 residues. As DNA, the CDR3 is TGCAGCGTTGCTTACAGGGACGAAAAACTGTTTTTT. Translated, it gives CSVAYRDEKLFF.

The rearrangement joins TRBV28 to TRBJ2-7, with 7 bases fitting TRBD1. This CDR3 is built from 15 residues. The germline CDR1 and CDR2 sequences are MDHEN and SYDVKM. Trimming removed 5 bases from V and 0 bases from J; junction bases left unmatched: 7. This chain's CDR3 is CASSTTGESSYEQYF. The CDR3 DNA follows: TGTGCCAGCAGTACCACAGGGGAAAGCTCCTACGAGCAGTACTTC.

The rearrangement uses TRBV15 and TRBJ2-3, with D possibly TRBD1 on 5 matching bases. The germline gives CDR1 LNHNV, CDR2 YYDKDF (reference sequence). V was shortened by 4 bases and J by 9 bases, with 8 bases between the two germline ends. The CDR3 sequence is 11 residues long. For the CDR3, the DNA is TGTGCCACCAGCAATAAGGGGACGCAGTATTTT. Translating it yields CATSNKGTQYF.

The CDR3 protein is CAWTSDSDTEAFF. CDR3 coding DNA: TGTGCCTGGACCTCTGACAGCGACACTGAAGCTTTCTTT. The rearrangement uses TRBV30 and TRBJ1-1; D possibly corresponds to TRBD1 (5 bases). V shed 4 bases and J shed 3 bases, with 12 bases lying between them. Germline V lookup: CDR1 GTSNPN, CDR2 SVGIG (reference sequence). This CDR3 has 13 amino acids.

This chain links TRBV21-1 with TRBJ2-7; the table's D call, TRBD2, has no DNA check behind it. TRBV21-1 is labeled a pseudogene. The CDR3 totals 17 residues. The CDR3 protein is CASSKETSGRRHYEQYF. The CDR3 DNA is TGTGCCAGCAGCAAAGAGACTAGCGGGAGGAGGCACTACGAGCAGTACTTC.

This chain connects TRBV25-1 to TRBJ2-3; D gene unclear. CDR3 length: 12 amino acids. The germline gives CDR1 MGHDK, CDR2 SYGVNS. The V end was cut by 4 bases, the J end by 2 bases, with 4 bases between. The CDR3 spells CASSVHTDTQYF. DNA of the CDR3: TGTGCCAGCAGTGTGCACACAGATACGCAGTATTTT.

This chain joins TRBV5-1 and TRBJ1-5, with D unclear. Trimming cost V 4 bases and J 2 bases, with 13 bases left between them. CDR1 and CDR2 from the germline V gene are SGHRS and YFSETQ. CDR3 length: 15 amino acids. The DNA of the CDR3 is TGCGCCAGCAGCCCTAGTGGGGTTGGCAATCAGCCCCAGCATTTT. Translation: CASSPSGVGNQPQHF.

CDR3 DNA sequence: TGTGCCAGCTCAGGGGCGGACACTGAAGCTTTCTTT. Translating gives CASSGADTEAFF. V and J are TRBV18 and TRBJ1-1, with D possibly being TRBD1 (5 bases). V lost 5 bases, J lost 3 bases, and 7 bases lay in between. The length of the CDR3 is 12 residues. Germline CDR1 is KGHSH and CDR2 is LQKENI.

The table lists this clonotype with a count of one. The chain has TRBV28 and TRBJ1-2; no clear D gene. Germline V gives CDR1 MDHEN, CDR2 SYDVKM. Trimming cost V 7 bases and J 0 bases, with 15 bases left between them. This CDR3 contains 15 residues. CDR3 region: CASTLKTVANYGYTF. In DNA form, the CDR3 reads TGTGCCAGCACCCTCAAAACAGTGGCTAACTATGGCTACACCTTC.

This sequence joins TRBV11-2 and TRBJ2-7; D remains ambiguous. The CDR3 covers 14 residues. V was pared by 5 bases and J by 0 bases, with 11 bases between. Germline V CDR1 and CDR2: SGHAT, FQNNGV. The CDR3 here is CASSTRLGSYEQYF. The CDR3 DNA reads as TGTGCCAGCAGCACCCGACTCGGCTCCTACGAGCAGTACTTC.

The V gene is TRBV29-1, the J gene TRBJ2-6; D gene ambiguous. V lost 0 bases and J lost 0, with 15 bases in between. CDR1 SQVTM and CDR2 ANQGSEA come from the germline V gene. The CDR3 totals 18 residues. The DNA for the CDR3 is TGCAGCGTTGAAGATGGGGTTTCCAACCGCTCTGGGGCCAACGTCCTGACTTTC. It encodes CSVEDGVSNRSGANVLTF.

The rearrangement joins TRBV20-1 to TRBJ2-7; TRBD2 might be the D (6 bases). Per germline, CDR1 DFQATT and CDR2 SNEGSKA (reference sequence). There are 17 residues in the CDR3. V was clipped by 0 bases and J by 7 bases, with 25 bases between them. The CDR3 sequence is CSAREGGLLGDRGEQYF. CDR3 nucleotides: TGCAGTGCTAGAGAGGGGGGTCTTCTGGGAGACCGTGGAGAGCAGTACTTC.

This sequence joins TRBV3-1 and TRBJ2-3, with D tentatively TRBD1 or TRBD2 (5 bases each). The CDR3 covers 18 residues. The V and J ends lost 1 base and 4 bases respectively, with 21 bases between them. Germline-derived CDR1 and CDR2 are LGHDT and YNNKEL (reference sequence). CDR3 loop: CASSQGKEWGMTPDTQYF. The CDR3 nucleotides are TGTGCCAGCAGCCAAGGGAAGGAGTGGGGGATGACCCCAGATACGCAGTATTTT.